What follows is one T cell receptor (beta chain) and its context. This is likely a read error, given that the CDR3 carries no conserved phenylalanine or tryptophan at its end. The data are from a study of blood T cells in healthy people across ages. Whole-study context: About one barcoded TCR beta cDNA was captured per two T cells.

Each sample used at least 6 million PBMCs. It was with a sample-barcoded 5' primer and a J-beta primer mix that a second PCR of roughly 7 to 12 cycles was run. Each of the cDNA molecules was tagged by a template-switch adaptor with 12 random nucleotides. TCRdb called the 5' RACE reads again in MiXCR, with one record for every CDR3 protein. In the table there are roughly 560,000 distinct CDR3 sequences, around 24% of which are singletons. CDR3 length equals 14 residues. Trimming left V 4 bases short and J 1 base short, with 9 bases between. Germline V gene lookup returns CDR1 LGHDT and CDR2 YNNKEL (reference sequence). The data also belong to a second study, concerning T cells of mothers and their children.

The TCR originated in a boy aged 10-17 years in good health. Sequencing input: blood. The V gene is TRBV3-1, the J gene TRBJ2-3; no firm D call. CDR3 protein: CASSLSSGTDTQYL. CDR3 bases: TGTGCCAGCAGCCTTAGCTCCGGCACAGATACGCAGTATCTT.